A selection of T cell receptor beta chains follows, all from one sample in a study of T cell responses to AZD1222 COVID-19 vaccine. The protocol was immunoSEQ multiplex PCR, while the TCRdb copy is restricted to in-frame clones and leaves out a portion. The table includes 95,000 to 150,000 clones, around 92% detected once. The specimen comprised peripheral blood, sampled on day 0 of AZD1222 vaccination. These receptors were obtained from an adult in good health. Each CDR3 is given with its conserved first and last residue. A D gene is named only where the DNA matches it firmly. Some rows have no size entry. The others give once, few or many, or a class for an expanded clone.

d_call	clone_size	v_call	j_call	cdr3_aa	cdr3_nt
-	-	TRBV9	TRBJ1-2	CASRTTGNSYGYTF	TGTGCCAGCAGAACAACAGGGAACAGCTATGGCTACACCTTC
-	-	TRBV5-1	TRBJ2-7	CASTEDSSGYEQYF	TGCGCCAGCACCGAAGACTCTTCGGGTTACGAGCAGTACTTC
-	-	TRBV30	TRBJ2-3	CAWSAFTDTQYF	TGTGCCTGGAGTGCCTTCACAGATACGCAGTATTTT
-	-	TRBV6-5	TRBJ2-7	CASSLGRESVYEQYF	TGTGCCAGCAGCCTGGGCAGGGAGTCAGTCTACGAGCAGTACTTC
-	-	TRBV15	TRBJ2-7	CATSRERVDSGYSYEQYF	TGTGCCACCAGCAGAGAGAGGGTGGATTCAGGGTATAGCTACGAGCAGTACTTC
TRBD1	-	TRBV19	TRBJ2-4	CASTLGQGDVQYF	TGTGCCAGTACCCTGGGACAGGGAGATGTTCAGTACTTC
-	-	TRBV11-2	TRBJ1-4	CASSTRTDGREKLFF	TGTGCCAGCAGCACCCGGACGGATGGTCGTGAAAAACTGTTTTTT
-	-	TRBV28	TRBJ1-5	CASSLWGTKANQPQHF	TGTGCCAGCAGTTTATGGGGGACCAAGGCGAATCAGCCCCAGCATTTT
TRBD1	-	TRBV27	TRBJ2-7	CASSTGGAHEQYF	TGTGCCAGCAGTACAGGGGGCGCCCACGAGCAGTACTTC
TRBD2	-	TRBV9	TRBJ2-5	CASSPRGGSGVGGETQYF	TGTGCCAGCAGCCCCCGGGGGGGTAGCGGGGTAGGAGGGGAGACCCAGTACTTC
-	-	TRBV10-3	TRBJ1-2	CAILRTEGEYYGYTF	TGTGCCATCCTTAGAACCGAAGGGGAGTACTATGGCTACACCTTC
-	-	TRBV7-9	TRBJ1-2	CASSLPKLRPANYGYTF	TGTGCCAGCAGTTTACCCAAGTTGCGACCTGCTAACTATGGCTACACCTTC
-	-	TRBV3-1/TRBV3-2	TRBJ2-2	CASSQGSNTGELFF	TGTGCCAGCAGCCAAGGTTCGAACACCGGGGAGCTGTTTTTT
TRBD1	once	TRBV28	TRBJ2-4	CASSLDRGVNIQYF	TGTGCCAGCAGTTTAGACAGGGGGGTAAACATTCAGTACTTC
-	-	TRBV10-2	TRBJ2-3	CASSGSSDTQYF	TGCGCCAGCAGCGGGTCGTCAGATACGCAGTATTTT
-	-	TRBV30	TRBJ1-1	CAWNGGTTEAFF	TGTGCCTGGAACGGGGGAACCACTGAAGCTTTCTTT
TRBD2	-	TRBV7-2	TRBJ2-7	CASSSLISSGSHEQYF	TGTGCCAGCAGCTCTTTAATTTCTAGCGGGAGCCACGAGCAGTACTTC
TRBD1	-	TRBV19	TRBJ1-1	CASVPGQGRGTEAFF	TGTGCCAGTGTCCCGGGACAGGGCCGGGGCACTGAAGCTTTCTTT
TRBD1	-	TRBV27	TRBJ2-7	CASSLAGTGGSEQYF	TGTGCCAGCAGCTTGGCCGGGACAGGGGGGAGTGAGCAGTACTTC
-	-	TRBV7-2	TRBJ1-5	CASSLVDWPQHF	TGTGCCAGCAGCTTAGTTGACTGGCCCCAGCATTTT
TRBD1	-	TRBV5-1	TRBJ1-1	CASSFSGGFTEAFF	TGCGCCAGCAGCTTTTCAGGGGGCTTTACTGAAGCTTTCTTT
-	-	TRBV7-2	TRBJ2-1	CASSASMMQFF	TGTGCCAGCAGCGCCTCAATGATGCAGTTCTTC
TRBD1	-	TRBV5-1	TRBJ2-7	CASTPTGTGSYEQYF	TGCGCCAGCACCCCGACCGGGACAGGGTCCTACGAGCAGTACTTC
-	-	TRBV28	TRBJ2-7	CASSSKGTPYEQYF	TGTGCCAGCAGTTCCAAGGGGACACCTTACGAGCAGTACTTC
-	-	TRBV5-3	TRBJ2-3	CARSLFTGGGTDTQYF	TGTGCCAGAAGCTTATTCACAGGGGGGGGTACAGATACGCAGTATTTT
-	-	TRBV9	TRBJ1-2	CASSEPGRWNGYTF	TGTGCCAGCAGCGAGCCGGGTCGGTGGAATGGCTACACCTTC
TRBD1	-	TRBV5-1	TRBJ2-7	CASSLRDRVNYEQYF	TGCGCCAGCAGCTTGCGGGACAGGGTAAACTACGAGCAGTACTTC
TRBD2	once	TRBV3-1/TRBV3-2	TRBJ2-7	CASSPRTSGRAWYEQYF	TGTGCCAGCAGCCCCCGGACTAGCGGGAGGGCCTGGTACGAGCAGTACTTC
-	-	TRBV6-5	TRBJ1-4	CASSYYSRPTNEKLFF	TGTGCCAGCAGTTATTACTCACGTCCTACTAATGAAAAACTGTTTTTT
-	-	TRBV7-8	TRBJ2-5	CASSSKFGETQYF	TGTGCCAGCAGCTCAAAGTTCGGAGAGACCCAGTACTTC
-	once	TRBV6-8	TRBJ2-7	CASPRGGEQYF	TGTGCCAGCCCCAGGGGGGGGGAGCAGTACTTC
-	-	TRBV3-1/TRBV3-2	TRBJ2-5	CASSNRETQYF	TGTGCCAGCAGTAACCGGGAGACCCAGTACTTC
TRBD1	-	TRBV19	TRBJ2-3	CASSRTDRVSTDTQYF	TGTGCCAGTAGTAGAACGGACAGGGTGTCGACAGATACGCAGTATTTT
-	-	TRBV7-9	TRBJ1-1	CASSLAYWGATEAFF	TGTGCCAGCAGCTTAGCGTATTGGGGGGCAACTGAAGCTTTCTTT
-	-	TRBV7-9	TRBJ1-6	CASSSGEGVRPPLHF	TGTGCCAGCAGCTCGGGGGAGGGTGTCAGACCACCCCTCCACTTT
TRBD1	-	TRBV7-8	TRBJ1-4	CASRLTGTGGFGNEKLFF	TGTGCCAGCAGGTTAACCGGGACAGGGGGCTTTGGTAATGAAAAACTGTTTTTT
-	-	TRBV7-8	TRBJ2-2	CASGLGDTGELFF	TGTGCCAGCGGGTTGGGGGACACCGGGGAGCTGTTTTTT
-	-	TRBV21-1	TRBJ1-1	CASTRGKHTEAFF	TGTGCCAGCACTCGGGGTAAGCACACTGAAGCTTTCTTT
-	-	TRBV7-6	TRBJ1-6	CASSSGPNSPLHF	TGTGCCAGCAGCTCCGGACCAAATTCACCCCTCCACTTT
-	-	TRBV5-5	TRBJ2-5	CASRGAGVETQYF	TGTGCCAGCAGGGGCGCAGGGGTTGAGACCCAGTACTTC
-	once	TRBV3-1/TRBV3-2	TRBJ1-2	CATSIGAGLTNYGYTF	TGTGCCACCTCGATTGGGGCAGGCCTGACTAACTATGGCTACACCTTC
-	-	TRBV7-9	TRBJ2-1	CASSLGRLEQFF	TGTGCCAGCAGCTTAGGGCGCCTGGAGCAGTTCTTC
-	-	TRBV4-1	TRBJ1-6	CASSQAGFYNSPLHF	TGCGCCAGCAGCCAGGCGGGTTTCTATAATTCACCCCTCCACTTT
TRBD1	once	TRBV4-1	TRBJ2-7	CASSQGRTGVNEQYF	TGCGCCAGCAGCCAAGGTCGGACAGGGGTTAACGAGCAGTACTTC
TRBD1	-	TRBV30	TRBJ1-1	CAFRDRGIAEAFF	TGTGCCTTCCGGGACAGGGGTATCGCTGAAGCTTTCTTT
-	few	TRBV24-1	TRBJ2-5	CATSPGRDQETQYF	TGTGCCACCTCGCCGGGTCGGGATCAAGAGACCCAGTACTTC
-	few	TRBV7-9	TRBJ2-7	CASSSPSAWYEQYF	TGTGCCAGCAGCTCACCCAGTGCATGGTACGAGCAGTACTTC
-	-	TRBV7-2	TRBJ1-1	CASSLFSEAFF	TGTGCCAGCAGCCTCTTCTCTGAAGCTTTCTTT
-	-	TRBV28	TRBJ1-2	CASSLSRWYNGYTF	TGTGCCAGCAGTCTATCGAGATGGTACAATGGCTACACCTTC
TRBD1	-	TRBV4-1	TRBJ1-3	CASSQDAGTGGHTIYF	TGCGCCAGCAGCCAAGACGCCGGGACAGGGGGCCACACCATATATTTT
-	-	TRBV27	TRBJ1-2	CASSRLTGNYGYTF	TGTGCCAGCAGTCGCCTCACAGGAAACTATGGCTACACCTTC
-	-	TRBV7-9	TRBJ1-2	CASSPSRGTIRDGYTF	TGTGCCAGCAGCCCCTCGCGGGGGACTATTAGGGATGGCTACACCTTC
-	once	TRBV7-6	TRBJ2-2	CASSLEQITNTGELFF	TGTGCCAGCAGCTTAGAGCAGATCACGAACACCGGGGAGCTGTTTTTT
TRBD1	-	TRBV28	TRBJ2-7	CASIGQDSYEQYF	TGTGCCAGCATAGGACAGGACTCCTACGAGCAGTACTTC